This T cell receptor (beta chain) was captured in a study of T cells in Graves' hyperthyroidism and ophthalmopathy. Study-level points and caveats: A 13 V-J signature model discriminated ophthalmopathy versus stable hyperthyroidism. Most thyroid clonotypes expanded above 0.001 were also detected in blood.

Germline loops: CDR1 MNHEY, CDR2 SVGAGI. Trimming removed 2 bases from V and 2 bases from J, with 23 bases in between. The CDR3 length is 19 residues. The CDR3 regions of TCR beta were amplified from RNA transcripts. The HTBI primer set was used in a first-round RT-PCR of the TCR CDR3. TCRdb reanalysed the multiplex PCR reads using MiXCR and keeps one entry per CDR3 protein. This table has about 740,000 distinct CDR3 sequences, around 15% appearing once. A few counts support this clonotype. The antigen is undetermined. The PBMCs studied were ones that came from about 10 ml fresh peripheral blood. The clonotype originates from a woman aged 18-30 years with Graves' hyperthyroidism. Sequences were obtained from blood. The V gene is TRBV6-5, the J gene TRBJ2-3; the D call may be TRBD1 or TRBD2 (5 bases each). The CDR3 is CASSYTPRGPEGLTDTQYF. As DNA, the CDR3 is TGTGCCAGCAGTTACACTCCCCGGGGCCCCGAGGGGCTCACAGATACGCAGTATTTT.